This TCR beta chain was recovered during a study of T cells after yellow fever vaccination. Study in general: Low-cell-number fractions underwent preparation using SMART-Seq v4 Ultra Low Input. Study-level results: Although most clonotypes did not, a small share appeared in both CD4 and CD8 compartments. A large majority of primary-vaccination clones showed up again after the booster (about 97% CD4, about 87% CD8).

This CDR3 is 16 amino acids long. Germline V lookup: CDR1 ENHRY, CDR2 SYGVKD. Trimming removed 8 bases at V and 0 bases at J, with 17 bases between. This clonotype occurred many times. Its antigen is not known. One entry per CDR3 protein, called by TCRdb with MiXCR from the 5' RACE reads. The repertoire includes 250,000 or so distinct CDR3 sequences, less than 9% of them detected once, and roughly 0.9% sits in the top ten. This sequence originates from a man aged 30-40 years who received the YFV17D yellow fever vaccine. Here the sequenced sample was CD4+ T cells sorted from PBMCs, taken 15 days after the yellow fever booster vaccination. The chain combines TRBV10-3 with TRBJ2-1, with D possibly matching TRBD2 (5 bases). This chain's CDR3 is CAIGSTEGVSYNEQFF. Here the CDR3 DNA reads TGTGCCATCGGCAGTACTGAGGGTGTCTCCTACAATGAGCAGTTCTTC.